Listed below are T cell receptor beta chains from one sample, sequenced in a study of early T cells in non-severe SARS-CoV-2 infection. From the 5' RACE reads, TCRdb called clonotypes with MiXCR, one entry per CDR3 protein. Here the sample spans 50,000 to 80,000 distinct CDR3 sequences, 4.9% being singletons. Sequenced input: whole blood. The origin of the receptors is an adult who was a healthcare worker with PCR-confirmed SARS-CoV-2 infection or an uninfected control (not recorded which). CDR3s include the opening cysteine and the closing phenylalanine or tryptophan. A D gene is named only where the DNA matches it firmly. Part of the rows lack a size; the others show once, few, many or a class for expanded clones.

D | size | J | V | length | CDR3 | DNA
. | many | TRBJ1-2 | TRBV3-1 | 15 | CASSHPEKGDYGYTF | TGTGCCAGCAGCCATCCTGAAAAGGGCGACTATGGCTACACCTTC
TRBD1 | . | TRBJ2-3 | TRBV29-1 | 15 | CSVDTFDRAADTQYF | TGCAGCGTTGACACCTTCGACAGGGCGGCAGATACGCAGTATTTT
. | . | TRBJ1-4 | TRBV28 | 14 | CASSLTWGSEKLFF | TGTGCCAGCAGTCTAACATGGGGGAGTGAAAAACTGTTTTTT
TRBD2 | many | TRBJ2-7 | TRBV6-2/TRBV6-3 | 13 | CASGRDSRYEQYF | TGTGCCAGCGGGAGGGACTCTCGATACGAGCAGTACTTC
TRBD1 | many | TRBJ2-7 | TRBV9 | 13 | CASSFRDSYEQYF | TGTGCCAGCAGCTTCCGGGACAGCTACGAGCAGTACTTC
TRBD2 | many | TRBJ2-1 | TRBV6-1 | 16 | CASSETPGLAYNEQFF | TGTGCCAGCAGTGAAACCCCGGGACTAGCGTACAATGAGCAGTTCTTC
. | many | TRBJ2-6 | TRBV19 | 17 | CASSILNGVTGANVLTF | TGTGCCAGTAGTATCCTTAATGGAGTGACTGGGGCCAACGTCCTGACTTTC
. | many | TRBJ1-2 | TRBV3-1 | 12 | CASSPGSREVTF | TGTGCCAGCAGCCCGGGGTCCCGGGAGGTAACCTTC
TRBD2 | many | TRBJ2-7 | TRBV10-3 | 14 | CAISESGRAAEQYF | TGTGCCATCAGCGAAAGCGGGAGGGCGGCCGAGCAGTACTTC
. | . | TRBJ1-2 | TRBV19 | 11 | CASSIRAGYTF | TGTGCCAGTAGTATACGAGCGGGCTACACCTTC
. | many | TRBJ2-2 | TRBV5-6 | 15 | CASSLITENTGELFF | TGTGCCAGCAGCTTGATAACAGAAAACACCGGGGAGCTGTTTTTT
. | many | TRBJ2-1 | TRBV5-1 | 15 | CASSFKAEPSIEQFF | TGCGCCAGCAGCTTCAAAGCAGAGCCCTCCATTGAGCAGTTCTTC
. | . | TRBJ2-5 | TRBV7-3 | 13 | CASSQAIGETQYF | TGTGCCAGCAGCCAAGCAATAGGGGAGACCCAGTACTTC
TRBD1 | many | TRBJ1-5 | TRBV19 | 13 | CATQGQPNQPQHF | TGTGCCACCCAGGGACAGCCCAATCAGCCCCAGCATTTT
. | many | TRBJ1-1 | TRBV29-1 | 13 | CSADGGLNTEAFF | TGCAGTGCGGATGGGGGGTTGAACACTGAAGCTTTCTTT
TRBD2 | few | TRBJ2-3 | TRBV20-1 | 15 | CSARLPERGSDTQYF | TGCAGTGCTAGACTCCCGGAGCGGGGATCAGATACGCAGTATTTT
TRBD1 | many | TRBJ2-1 | TRBV12-3/TRBV12-4 | 14 | CASRSGGNYNEQFF | TGTGCCAGCAGGTCAGGGGGCAACTACAATGAGCAGTTCTTC
. | many | TRBJ1-1 | TRBV29-1 | 13 | CSVARDLNTEAFF | TGCAGCGTGGCCAGGGACTTGAACACTGAAGCTTTCTTT
. | few | TRBJ2-3 | TRBV7-8 | 14 | CASSLEPRTDTQYF | TGTGCCAGCAGCTTAGAACCTCGCACAGATACGCAGTATTTT
. | . | TRBJ2-1 | TRBV12-3/TRBV12-4 | 15 | CASSLQGVRGSEQFF | TGTGCCAGCAGTTTACAAGGGGTACGTGGGAGTGAGCAGTTCTTC
TRBD1 | many | TRBJ1-3 | TRBV11-2 | 14 | CASSRTGFGNTIYF | TGTGCCAGCAGCAGGACAGGGTTTGGAAACACCATATATTTT
TRBD1 | many | TRBJ1-2 | TRBV18 | 15 | CASSPRSQGAGGYTF | TGTGCCAGCTCACCACGATCACAGGGGGCCGGTGGCTACACCTTC
. | . | TRBJ2-7 | TRBV29-1 | 12 | CSVGDSSYEQYF | TGCAGCGTTGGAGACAGCTCCTACGAGCAGTACTTC
TRBD1 | many | TRBJ2-5 | TRBV7-2 | 14 | CASSLAAGGKTQYF | TGTGCCAGCAGCTTAGCTGCAGGGGGTAAGACCCAGTACTTC
TRBD2 | many | TRBJ2-1 | TRBV12-3/TRBV12-4 | 15 | CASGSGTRSYNEQFF | TGTGCCAGCGGATCCGGGACTAGGAGCTACAATGAGCAGTTCTTC
TRBD2 | many | TRBJ2-5 | TRBV12-3/TRBV12-4 | 16 | CASSLAPTSGSGTQYF | TGTGCCAGCAGTTTAGCCCCTACTAGCGGGAGTGGGACCCAGTACTTC
TRBD1 | many | TRBJ1-3 | TRBV20-1 | 14 | CSARQGSSGNTIYF | TGCAGTGCTCGACAGGGCTCCTCTGGAAACACCATATATTTT
TRBD2 | many | TRBJ2-3 | TRBV5-1 | 16 | CASSSLAGGSTDTQYF | TGCGCCAGCAGCTCGCTAGCGGGAGGGAGCACAGATACGCAGTATTTT
TRBD1 | few | TRBJ2-7 | TRBV20-1 | 13 | CSAEGQASYEQYF | TGCAGTGCCGAGGGACAGGCGTCCTACGAGCAGTACTTC
TRBD1 | many | TRBJ1-6 | TRBV5-8 | 17 | CASSSVDRDLYNSPLHF | TGTGCCAGCAGTTCCGTGGACAGGGACCTCTATAATTCACCCCTCCACTTT
. | few | TRBJ2-2 | TRBV6-2/TRBV6-3 | 14 | CASNRAGVGKELFF | TGTGCCAGCAACCGGGCAGGGGTTGGAAAGGAGCTGTTTTTT
. | many | TRBJ2-7 | TRBV29-1 | 13 | CSVGEGVPYEQYF | TGCAGCGTTGGGGAAGGTGTCCCCTACGAGCAGTACTTC
. | many | TRBJ2-3 | TRBV19 | 15 | CASSINGESTDTQYF | TGTGCCAGTAGTATTAACGGGGAAAGCACAGATACGCAGTATTTT
TRBD1 | many | TRBJ1-1 | TRBV20-1 | 17 | CSARKTFGQGTNTEAFF | TGCAGTGCTAGAAAAACTTTTGGACAGGGGACGAACACTGAAGCTTTCTTT
TRBD2 | many | TRBJ2-2 | TRBV9 | 14 | CASSPQLATGELFF | TGTGCCAGCAGTCCCCAACTAGCGACCGGGGAGCTGTTTTTT
. | many | TRBJ2-7 | TRBV9 | 15 | CASSSQVFGTYEQYF | TGTGCCAGCAGCTCACAGGTATTTGGTACCTACGAGCAGTACTTC
. | . | TRBJ2-1 | TRBV6-1 | 14 | CATTIQGAYNEQFF | TGTGCCACCACGATCCAGGGTGCGTACAATGAGCAGTTCTTC
. | few | TRBJ1-2 | TRBV28 | 11 | CASSLNYGYTF | TGTGCCAGCAGTTTAAACTATGGCTACACCTTC
TRBD2 | many | TRBJ2-2 | TRBV11-1 | 17 | CASSLRAGGQNTGELFF | TGTGCCAGCAGCTTACGAGCGGGGGGGCAGAACACCGGGGAGCTGTTTTTT
TRBD2 | many | TRBJ2-3 | TRBV5-4 | 14 | CASSPGTSGSGEYF | TGTGCCAGCAGCCCCGGGACTAGCGGATCCGGGGAGTATTTT
TRBD1 | few | TRBJ1-1 | TRBV3-1 | 13 | CASSQAGQTEAFF | TGTGCCAGCAGCCAAGCGGGACAGACTGAAGCTTTCTTT
TRBD1 | . | TRBJ2-1 | TRBV30 | 15 | CAWSGAGGMYNEQFF | TGTGCCTGGAGTGGAGCAGGGGGCATGTACAATGAGCAGTTCTTC
. | many | TRBJ1-1 | TRBV10-3 | 11 | CAMGSGTEAFF | TGTGCCATGGGGTCGGGCACTGAAGCTTTCTTT
. | many | TRBJ2-1 | TRBV27 | 11 | CAARSYNEQFF | TGTGCCGCGAGGAGCTACAATGAGCAGTTCTTC
. | . | TRBJ2-5 | TRBV7-9 | 14 | CASSLEQDQETQYF | TGTGCCAGCAGCTTAGAGCAGGACCAAGAGACCCAGTACTTC
. | many | TRBJ1-4 | TRBV12-3/TRBV12-4 | 13 | CASSFPGREKLFF | TGTGCCAGCAGTTTTCCAGGGCGTGAAAAACTGTTTTTT
. | few | TRBJ1-4 | TRBV4-2 | 15 | CASSHESGTIRRLFF | TGTGCCAGCAGCCACGAATCGGGGACAATCCGCCGACTGTTTTTT
. | few | TRBJ2-2 | TRBV9 | 15 | CASSVRGDATGELFF | TGTGCCAGCAGCGTGAGGGGGGATGCCACCGGGGAGCTGTTTTTT
. | . | TRBJ1-1 | TRBV20-1 | 15 | CSARRGARKNTEAFF | TGCAGTGCACGCCGGGGGGCGAGGAAGAACACTGAAGCTTTCTTT
. | many | TRBJ1-2 | TRBV4-1 | 12 | CASSQQGYGYTF | TGCGCCAGCAGCCAACAGGGATATGGCTACACCTTC
. | . | TRBJ2-1 | TRBV3-1 | 16 | CASSQDWGARYNEQFF | TGTGCCAGCAGCCAAGATTGGGGGGCGCGGTACAATGAGCAGTTCTTC
TRBD1 | many | TRBJ2-2 | TRBV15 | 15 | CATSREGQSTGELFF | TGTGCCACCAGCAGAGAGGGACAGAGCACCGGGGAGCTGTTTTTT
. | . | TRBJ1-1 | TRBV5-6 | 13 | CASSFSWGPEAFF | TGTGCCAGCAGCTTCTCCTGGGGACCTGAAGCTTTCTTT
. | many | TRBJ2-2 | TRBV3-1 | 11 | CAATRGGELFF | TGTGCCGCCACGCGAGGCGGGGAGCTGTTTTTT
TRBD1 | many | TRBJ2-2 | TRBV3-1 | 15 | CASSSRQGPTGELFF | TGTGCCAGCAGCTCAAGACAGGGCCCCACCGGGGAGCTGTTTTTT